This T cell receptor beta chain was recorded in a study of T cell responses to AZD1222 COVID-19 vaccine. Notes on the study in general: Reportedly, nearly half the spike-specific TCRs target unmutated variant regions. Sampling captured repertoires only after the peak T cell response. Clonal diversity may have been underestimated, and the donors were mostly white British, with more females than males.

The V and J ends lost 1 base and 5 bases respectively, with 6 bases between them. In germline, CDR1 is SGHNT, CDR2 YENEEA. The CDR3 is 13 amino acids. For this clone: Its antigen is as yet unknown.

The method was immunoSEQ multiplex PCR; TCRdb's version includes in-frame clones alone and lacks a portion of them. Of 77,000 or so clones in the sample, approximately 90% were seen once. This receptor was obtained from an adult who received the AZD1222 COVID-19 vaccine. The sample here was peripheral blood, taken 28 days after the second AZD1222 dose. This sequence joins TRBV11-3 and TRBJ2-1, with D unresolved. CDR3 sequence (DNA): TGTGCCAGCAGCTTAGGGACCAACAATGAGCAGTTCTTC. Translation: CASSLGTNNEQFF.